This T cell receptor gamma chain stems from a study of Vδ1+ human thymocytes. General study findings and limits: In the thymus, TRG and TRD repertoires looked highly polyclonal with Gaussian CDR3 lengths. Bulk data may be misread because of unexpected Vdelta2 sequences. Around a fifth of thymic delta-chain sequences were Vdelta2, with few Vdelta3, unlike blood Vdelta1+ controls. TRD repertoires were essentially private, unlike widely shared TRG clonotypes.

Germline values: CDR1 GITISATS, CDR2 ISYDGTV (reference sequence). This CDR3 is 16 amino acids long. V lost 2 bases, J lost 5 bases, and 3 bases stayed unmatched. This clone was seen a handful of times. Its target is not known. The sample has other DNA sequences that encode this CDR3 too. Extracted RNA was reverse transcribed into cDNA. The CDR3 regions were amplified by multiplex PCR from V-gene primers to a constant-region primer. TCRdb re-called clones from the multiplex PCR reads using CATT. The sample has 20,000 to 25,000 gamma-chain clones, roughly 13% seen once. Alphabeta T cells were depleted, then CD3+ Vdelta1+ Vdelta2- thymocytes were FACS-sorted.

This receptor was taken from a child under three years old who had congenital heart surgery. The material sequenced was Vdelta1+ gamma-delta thymocytes from the thymus. Subset of the sample: FACS-sorted CD3+ TCRalphabeta- TCRVdelta1+ TCRVdelta2- thymocytes. The chain uses TRGV9 and TRGJP. The CDR3 DNA reads as TGTGCCTTGTGGGAGGCGAAAGAGTTGGGCAAAAAAATCAAGGTATTT. It codes for CALWEAKELGKKIKVF.